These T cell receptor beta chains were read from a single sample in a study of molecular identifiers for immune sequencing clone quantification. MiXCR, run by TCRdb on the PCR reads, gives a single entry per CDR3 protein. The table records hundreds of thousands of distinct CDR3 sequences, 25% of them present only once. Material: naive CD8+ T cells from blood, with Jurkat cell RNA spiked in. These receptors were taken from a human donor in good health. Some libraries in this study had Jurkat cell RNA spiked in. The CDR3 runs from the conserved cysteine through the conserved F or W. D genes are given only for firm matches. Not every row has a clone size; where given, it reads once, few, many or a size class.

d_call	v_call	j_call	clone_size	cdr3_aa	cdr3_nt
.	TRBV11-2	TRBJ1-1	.	CASSVYGRYEAFF	TGTGCCAGCAGCGTATATGGGAGGTATGAAGCTTTCTTT
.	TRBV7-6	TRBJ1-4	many	CASSLASSEQTTNEKLFF	TGTGCCAGCAGCTTAGCGTCATCGGAACAGACAACTAATGAAAAACTGTTTTTT
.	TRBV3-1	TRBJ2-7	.	CASSQDIRTEAYEQYF	TGTGCCAGCAGCCAAGATATTAGGACCGAAGCCTACGAGCAGTACTTC
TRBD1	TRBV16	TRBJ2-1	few	CASSHSGTGYNEQFF	TGTGCCAGCAGCCATTCCGGGACAGGGTACAATGAGCAGTTCTTC
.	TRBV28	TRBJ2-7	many	CASSLPAGTHEQYF	TGTGCCAGCAGTTTACCCGCAGGGACCCACGAGCAGTACTTC
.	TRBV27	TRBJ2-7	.	CASSLGSWGYEQYF	TGTGCCAGCAGTTTAGGATCTTGGGGGTACGAGCAGTACTTC
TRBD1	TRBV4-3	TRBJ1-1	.	CASSEGTGNTEAFF	TGCGCCAGCAGCGAAGGGACAGGGAACACTGAAGCTTTCTTT
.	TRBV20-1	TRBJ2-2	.	CSARTTDSYTGELFF	TGCAGTGCTAGGACGACGGACAGTTACACCGGGGAGCTGTTTTTT
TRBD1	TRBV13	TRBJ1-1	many	CASSFGQGSGEAFF	TGTGCCAGCAGCTTTGGACAGGGTAGTGGTGAAGCTTTCTTT
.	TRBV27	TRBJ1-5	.	CASSLSVQGALQPQHF	TGTGCCAGCAGTTTATCAGTTCAAGGGGCTCTACAGCCCCAGCATTTT
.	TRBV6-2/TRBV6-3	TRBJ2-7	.	CASWRGTPEQYF	TGTGCCAGCTGGCGAGGGACCCCCGAGCAGTACTTC
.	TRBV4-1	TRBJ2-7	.	CASSRGVGGSFDEQYF	TGCGCCAGCAGCAGAGGGGTAGGGGGTTCGTTCGACGAGCAGTACTTC
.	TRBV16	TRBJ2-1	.	CASSQSGVEPEQFF	TGTGCCAGCAGCCAATCGGGAGTAGAACCTGAGCAGTTCTTC
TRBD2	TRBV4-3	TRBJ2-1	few	CASSQLRSGGLYNEQLF	TGCGCCAGCAGCCAATTACGTAGCGGGGGGCTATACAATGAGCAGCTCTTC
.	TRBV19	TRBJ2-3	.	CASSIGLGVTDTQYF	TGTGCCAGTAGTATAGGACTAGGGGTGACAGATACGCAGTATTTT
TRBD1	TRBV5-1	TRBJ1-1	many	CASSLEGPGQGARDTEAFF	TGCGCCAGCAGCTTGGAAGGGCCGGGACAGGGGGCTCGGGACACTGAAGCTTTCTTT
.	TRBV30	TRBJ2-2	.	CAWSVLGAHTGELFF	TGTGCCTGGAGTGTACTGGGGGCCCACACCGGGGAGCTGTTTTTT
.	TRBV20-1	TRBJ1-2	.	CSARVGGYYGYTF	TGCAGTGCTAGAGTGGGGGGTTACTATGGCTACACCTTC
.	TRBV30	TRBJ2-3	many	CAWSRTDSTDTQYF	TGTGCCTGGAGTAGGACGGACAGCACAGATACGCAGTATTTT
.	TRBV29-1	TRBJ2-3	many	CSVQGSTDTQYF	TGCAGCGTACAGGGTAGCACAGATACGCAGTATTTT
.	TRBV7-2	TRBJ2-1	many	CASRLGYNEQFF	TGTGCCAGCAGGCTTGGGTACAATGAGCAGTTCTTC
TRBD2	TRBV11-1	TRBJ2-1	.	CASSLMTSGNEQFF	TGTGCCAGCAGCTTAATGACTAGCGGAAATGAGCAGTTCTTC
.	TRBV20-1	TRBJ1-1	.	CSAKEAGMNTEAFF	TGCAGTGCTAAAGAGGCAGGGATGAACACTGAAGCTTTCTTT
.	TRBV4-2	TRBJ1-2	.	CASSPPNTKTNYGYTF	TGTGCCAGCAGCCCCCCAAATACCAAGACTAACTATGGCTACACCTTC
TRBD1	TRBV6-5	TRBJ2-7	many	CASSSQGITYEQYF	TGTGCCAGCAGTTCACAGGGGATTACCTACGAGCAGTACTTC
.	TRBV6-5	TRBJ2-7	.	CASSLQVSFYEQYF	TGTGCCAGCAGCCTACAGGTTAGCTTCTACGAGCAGTACTTC
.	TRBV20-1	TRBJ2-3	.	CSATGARVLTVTDTQYF	TGCAGTGCGACAGGCGCCAGGGTCCTCACAGTCACAGATACGCAGTATTTT
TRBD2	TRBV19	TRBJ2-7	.	CARSPGGIGEQYF	TGTGCCCGTAGTCCGGGGGGGATCGGCGAGCAGTACTTC
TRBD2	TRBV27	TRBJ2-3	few	CASGLAGLSDTQYF	TGTGCCAGCGGACTAGCGGGATTGTCAGATACGCAGTATTTT
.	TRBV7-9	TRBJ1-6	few	CASSLLDNYNSPLHF	TGTGCCAGCAGCTTACTGGACAACTATAATTCACCCCTCCACTTT
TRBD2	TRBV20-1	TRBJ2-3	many	CSARDGAGVEWGTDTQYF	TGCAGTGCTAGAGATGGGGCGGGGGTCGAGTGGGGCACAGATACGCAGTATTTT
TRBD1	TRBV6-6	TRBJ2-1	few	CASSQPDRGVNEQFF	TGTGCCAGCAGTCAACCGGACAGGGGAGTCAATGAGCAGTTCTTC
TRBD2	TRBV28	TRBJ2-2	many	CASRSRLAGEFGELFF	TGTGCCAGCAGGAGTCGACTAGCGGGAGAGTTCGGGGAGCTGTTTTTT
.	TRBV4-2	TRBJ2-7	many	CASSQGLDHYEQYF	TGTGCCAGCAGCCAAGGACTAGATCATTACGAGCAGTACTTC
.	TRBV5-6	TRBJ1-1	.	CASSLVLGVVTEAFF	TGTGCCAGCAGCTTGGTTCTGGGGGTTGTCACTGAAGCTTTCTTT
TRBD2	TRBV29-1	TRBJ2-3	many	CSVEGRREPITDTQYF	TGCAGCGTTGAGGGTCGGCGGGAGCCTATCACAGATACGCAGTATTTT
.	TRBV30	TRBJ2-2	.	CAWSWGLNTGELFF	TGTGCCTGGAGTTGGGGTCTAAACACCGGGGAGCTGTTTTTT
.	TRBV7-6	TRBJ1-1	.	CASSPFPRSFLMADRNDTEAFF	TGTGCCAGCAGCCCTTTTCCACGGTCCTTCCTTATGGCAGACAGGAACGACACTGAAGCTTTCTTT
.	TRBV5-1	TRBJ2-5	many	CASSDTLEETQYF	TGCGCCAGCAGCGACACTTTGGAAGAGACCCAGTACTTC
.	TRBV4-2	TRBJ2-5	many	CASSQEGVQETQYF	TGTGCCAGCAGTCAGGAGGGGGTACAAGAGACCCAGTACTTC
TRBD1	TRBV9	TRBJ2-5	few	CASSEHPGQGGGLQETQYF	TGTGCCAGCAGCGAACACCCGGGACAGGGAGGGGGCCTGCAAGAGACCCAGTACTTC
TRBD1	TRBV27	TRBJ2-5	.	CASSRTGDRGTQYF	TGTGCCAGCAGTAGGACAGGGGATCGGGGGACCCAGTACTTC
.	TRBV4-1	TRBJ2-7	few	CASSQGGATYEQYF	TGCGCCAGCAGCCAGGGCGGGGCCACCTACGAGCAGTACTTC
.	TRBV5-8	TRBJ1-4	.	CASSLAVAGRLATNEKLFF	TGTGCCAGCAGCTTGGCCGTCGCAGGGAGATTAGCAACTAATGAAAAACTGTTTTTT
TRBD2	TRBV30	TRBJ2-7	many	CAWRGNSGGYEQYF	TGTGCCTGGAGAGGGAATAGCGGGGGCTACGAGCAGTACTTC
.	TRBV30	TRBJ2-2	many	CAWGPWGPGELFF	TGTGCCTGGGGGCCTTGGGGGCCCGGGGAGCTGTTTTTT
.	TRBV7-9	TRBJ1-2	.	CASSTSVAGVGGPLDGYTF	TGTGCCAGCAGCACGTCGGTAGCTGGTGTGGGGGGGCCATTGGATGGCTACACCTTC